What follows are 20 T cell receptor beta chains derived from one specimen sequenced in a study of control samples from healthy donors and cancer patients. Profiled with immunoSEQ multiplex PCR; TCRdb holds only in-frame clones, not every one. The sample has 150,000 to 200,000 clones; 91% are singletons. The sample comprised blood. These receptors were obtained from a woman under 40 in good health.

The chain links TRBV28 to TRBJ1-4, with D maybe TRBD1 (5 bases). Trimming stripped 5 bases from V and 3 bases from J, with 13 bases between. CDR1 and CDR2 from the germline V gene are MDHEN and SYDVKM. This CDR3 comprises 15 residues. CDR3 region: CASSPGGRANEKLFF. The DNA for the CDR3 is TGTGCCAGCAGTCCCGGGGGGAGGGCTAATGAAAAACTGTTTTTT.

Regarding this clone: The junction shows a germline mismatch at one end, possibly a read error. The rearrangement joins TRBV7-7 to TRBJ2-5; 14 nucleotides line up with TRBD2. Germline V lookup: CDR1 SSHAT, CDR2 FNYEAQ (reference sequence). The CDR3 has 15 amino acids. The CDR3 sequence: CASSRLAGGEETQYF. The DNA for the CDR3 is TGTGCTAGCAGCCGACTAGCGGGAGGGGAGGAGACCCAGTACTTC.

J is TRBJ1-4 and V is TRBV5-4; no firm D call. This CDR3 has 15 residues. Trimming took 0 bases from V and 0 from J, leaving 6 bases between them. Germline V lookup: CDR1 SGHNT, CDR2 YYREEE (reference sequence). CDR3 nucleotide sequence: TGTGCCAGCAGCTTGGGCACGCCAACTAATGAAAAACTGTTTTTT. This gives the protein CASSLGTPTNEKLFF.

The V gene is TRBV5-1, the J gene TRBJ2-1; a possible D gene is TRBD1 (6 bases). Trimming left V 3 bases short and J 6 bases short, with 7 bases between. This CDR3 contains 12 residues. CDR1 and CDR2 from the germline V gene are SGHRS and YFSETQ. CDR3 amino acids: CASSWDTNEQFF. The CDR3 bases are TGCGCCAGCAGCTGGGACACCAATGAGCAGTTCTTC.

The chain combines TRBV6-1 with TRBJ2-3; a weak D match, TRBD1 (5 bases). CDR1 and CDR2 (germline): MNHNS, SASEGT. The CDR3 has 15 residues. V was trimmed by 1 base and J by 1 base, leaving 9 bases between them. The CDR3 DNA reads TGTGCCAGCAGTGAAGTGGGGCAGCGCACAGATACGCAGTATTTT. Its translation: CASSEVGQRTDTQYF.

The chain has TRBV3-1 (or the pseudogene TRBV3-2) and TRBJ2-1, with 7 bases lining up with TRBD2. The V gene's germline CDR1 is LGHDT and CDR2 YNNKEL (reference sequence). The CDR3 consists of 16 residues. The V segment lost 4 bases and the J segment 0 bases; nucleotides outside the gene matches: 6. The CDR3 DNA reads TGTGCCAGCAGCCTACGACTAGCCAGCTCCTACAATGAGCAGTTCTTC. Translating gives CASSLRLASSYNEQFF.

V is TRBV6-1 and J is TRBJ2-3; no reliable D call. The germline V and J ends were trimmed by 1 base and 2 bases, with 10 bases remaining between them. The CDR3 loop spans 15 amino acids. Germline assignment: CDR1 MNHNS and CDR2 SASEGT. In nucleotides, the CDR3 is TGTGCCAGCAGTGAAGGGTCAGACCACACAGATACGCAGTATTTT. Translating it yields CASSEGSDHTDTQYF.

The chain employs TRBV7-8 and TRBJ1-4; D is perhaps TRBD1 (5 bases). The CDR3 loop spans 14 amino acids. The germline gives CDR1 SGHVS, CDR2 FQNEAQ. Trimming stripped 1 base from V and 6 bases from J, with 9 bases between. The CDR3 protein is CASSLVLGDEKLFF. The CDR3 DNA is TGTGCCAGCAGCTTAGTTTTAGGGGATGAAAAACTGTTTTTT.

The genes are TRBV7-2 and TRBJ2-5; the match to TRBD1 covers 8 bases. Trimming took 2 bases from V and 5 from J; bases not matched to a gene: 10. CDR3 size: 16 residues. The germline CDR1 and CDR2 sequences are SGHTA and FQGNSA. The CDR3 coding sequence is TGTGCCAGCAGCTTATATGCCACAGGGGGTATGGAGACCCAGTACTTC. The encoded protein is CASSLYATGGMETQYF.

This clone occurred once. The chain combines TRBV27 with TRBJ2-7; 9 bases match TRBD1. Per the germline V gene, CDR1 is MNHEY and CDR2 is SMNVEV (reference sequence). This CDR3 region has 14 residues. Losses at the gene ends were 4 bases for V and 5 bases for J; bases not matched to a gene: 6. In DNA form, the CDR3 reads TGTGCCAGCAGTTCCTCGGACAGGGGCCACGAGCAGTACTTC. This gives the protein CASSSSDRGHEQYF.

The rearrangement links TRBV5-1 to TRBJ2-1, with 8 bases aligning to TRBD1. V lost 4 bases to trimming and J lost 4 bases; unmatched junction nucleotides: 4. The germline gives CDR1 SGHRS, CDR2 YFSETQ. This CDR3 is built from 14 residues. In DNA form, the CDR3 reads TGCGCCAGCAGCGCAGGACAGGGATACAATGAGCAGTTCTTC. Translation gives CASSAGQGYNEQFF. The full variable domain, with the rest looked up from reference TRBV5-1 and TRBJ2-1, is KAGVTQTPRYLIKTRGQQVTLSCSPISGHRSVSWYQQTPGQGLQFLFEYFSETQRNKGNFPGRFSGRQFSNSRSEMNVSTLELGDSALYLCASSAGQGYNEQFFGPGTRLTVL.

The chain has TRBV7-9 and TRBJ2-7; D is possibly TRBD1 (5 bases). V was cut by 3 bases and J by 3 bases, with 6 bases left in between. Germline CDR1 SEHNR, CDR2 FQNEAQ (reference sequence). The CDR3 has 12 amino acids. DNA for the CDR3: TGTGCCAGCAGCTTCGACAGCTACGAGCAGTACTTC. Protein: CASSFDSYEQYF.

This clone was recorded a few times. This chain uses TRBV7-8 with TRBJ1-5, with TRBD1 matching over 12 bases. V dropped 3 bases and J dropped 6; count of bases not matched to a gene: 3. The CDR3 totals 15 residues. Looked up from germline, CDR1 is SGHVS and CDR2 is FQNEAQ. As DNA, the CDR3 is TGTGCCAGCAGCTTGGGACAGGGGGCTGTTCAGCCCCAGCATTTT. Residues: CASSLGQGAVQPQHF. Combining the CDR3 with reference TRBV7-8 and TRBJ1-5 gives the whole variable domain GAGVSQSPRYKVAKRGQDVALRCDPISGHVSLFWYQQALGQGPEFLTYFQNEAQLDKSGLPSDRFFAERPEGSVSTLKIQRTQQEDSAVYLCASSLGQGAVQPQHFGDGTRLSIL.

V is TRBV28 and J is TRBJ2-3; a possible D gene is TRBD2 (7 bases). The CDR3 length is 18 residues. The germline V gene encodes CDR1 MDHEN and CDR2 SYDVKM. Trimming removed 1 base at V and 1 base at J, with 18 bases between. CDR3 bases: TGTGCCAGCAGTTTATCGGAGGGGGGGTTTTCGGGCACAGATACGCAGTATTTT. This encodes CASSLSEGGFSGTDTQYF.

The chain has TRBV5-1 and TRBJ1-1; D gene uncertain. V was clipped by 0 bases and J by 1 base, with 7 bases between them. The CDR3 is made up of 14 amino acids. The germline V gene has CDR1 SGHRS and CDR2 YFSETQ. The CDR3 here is CASSLGPRNTEAFF. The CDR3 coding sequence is TGCGCCAGCAGCTTGGGACCGCGGAACACTGAAGCTTTCTTT.

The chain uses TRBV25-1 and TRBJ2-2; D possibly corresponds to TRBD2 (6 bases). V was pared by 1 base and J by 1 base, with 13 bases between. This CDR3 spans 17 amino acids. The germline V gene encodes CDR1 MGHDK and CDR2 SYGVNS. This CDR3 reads CASSEFALALNTGELFF. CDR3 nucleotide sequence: TGTGCCAGCAGTGAATTTGCCCTAGCGTTGAACACCGGGGAGCTGTTTTTT.

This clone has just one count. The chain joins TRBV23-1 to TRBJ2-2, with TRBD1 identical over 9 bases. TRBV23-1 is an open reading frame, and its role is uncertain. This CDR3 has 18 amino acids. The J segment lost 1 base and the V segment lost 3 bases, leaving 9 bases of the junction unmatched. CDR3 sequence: CASSHLITGGWNTGELFF. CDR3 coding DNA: TGCGCCAGCAGTCACCTAATCACAGGGGGCTGGAACACCGGGGAGCTGTTTTTT.

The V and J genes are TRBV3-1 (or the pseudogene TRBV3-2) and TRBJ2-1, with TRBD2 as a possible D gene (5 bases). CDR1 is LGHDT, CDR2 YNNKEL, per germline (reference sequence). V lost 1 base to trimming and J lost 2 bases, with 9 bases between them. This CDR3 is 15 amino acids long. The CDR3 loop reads CASSQALAAYNEQFF. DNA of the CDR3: TGTGCCAGCAGCCAAGCCCTAGCCGCCTACAATGAGCAGTTCTTC.

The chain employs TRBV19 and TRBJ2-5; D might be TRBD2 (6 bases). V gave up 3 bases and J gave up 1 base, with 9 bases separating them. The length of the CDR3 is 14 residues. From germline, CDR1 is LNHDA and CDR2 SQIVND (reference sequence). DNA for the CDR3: TGTGCCAGTAGTATTAGCGGCATCCAAGAGACCCAGTACTTC. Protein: CASSISGIQETQYF.

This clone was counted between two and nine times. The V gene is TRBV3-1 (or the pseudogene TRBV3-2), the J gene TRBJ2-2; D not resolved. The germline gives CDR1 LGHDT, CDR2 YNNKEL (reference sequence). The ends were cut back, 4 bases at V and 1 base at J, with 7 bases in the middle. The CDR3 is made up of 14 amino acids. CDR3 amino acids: CASSPDGNTGELFF. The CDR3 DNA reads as TGTGCCAGCAGCCCGGACGGGAACACCGGGGAGCTGTTTTTT.